This T cell receptor (beta chain) derives from a study of blood T cells in healthy people across ages. On the study more broadly: Template switching captured about one barcoded beta molecule per two T cells.

Peripheral blood, about 9.4 milliliters per donor, was collected. The V gene's germline CDR1 is SGHTA and CDR2 FQGTGA. The CDR3 runs to 17 residues. V was clipped by 1 base and J by 2 bases, with 17 bases between them. Primers used in a second PCR of roughly 7 to 12 cycles were a sample-barcoded 5' primer and a J-beta primer mix. Each cDNA molecule, via a template-switch adaptor with 12 random nucleotides, was tagged. MiXCR, applied by TCRdb to the 5' RACE reads, yields one record per CDR3 protein. The data hold about a million distinct CDR3 sequences, with about 48% observed a single time. The source is a man under 40 in good health. The gene calls are TRBV7-3 and TRBJ2-5; D unresolved. Sequencing was done on a sample of blood. The chain's CDR3 is CASSLNPPGSAQETQYF. In nucleotides, the CDR3 is TGTGCCAGCAGCTTAAATCCCCCCGGCAGCGCGCAAGAGACCCAGTACTTC.